Below, one TCR beta chain is given with its context. Its antigen target is currently unknown. Per-base quality was not reported, and no clone a single base away is much larger than it. This sample was included in a study of T-cell reconstitution after alpha-beta-depleted transplantation in children (dated by TCRdb to about 2016). In the study overall: Using TCR repertoire profiling, the study followed T-cell immune reconstitution in a quantitative way in children after TCRalphabeta/CD19-depleted allogeneic hematopoietic cell transplantation. Here is what the overall study found, with its caveats: The apparently early recovery of alphabetaT-cell counts about two months after transplant reportedly depended on only several hundred rapidly expanded clones that came from non-depleted graft cells. In some patients, high TCRbeta diversity at day 60 was attributed to recipient T cells and intrathymic progenitors that had survived conditioning. Hyperexpanded clone frequencies declined over subsequent months; after one year, T-cell counts and TCRbeta diversity were mostly attributed to newly produced T cells.

What this sample's treatment or condition label stands for: allogeneic hematopoietic cell transplantation with graft depleted of TCRalphabeta T cells and CD19 B cells. The transplant recipients were children given TCRalphabeta/CD19-depleted allogeneic hematopoietic cell grafts. Library preparation employed PCR. TCRdb records Illumina HiSeq 2500 as the sequencer. Molecular barcoding was employed in the preparation of TCR libraries, with unique molecular identifiers being used to normalize TCRbeta repertoire quantification. TCRdb cleaned the public reads at Q25 with fastp, built clones with MiXCR and kept in-frame beta chains. Rows merge per CDR3 protein into single entries with the most common DNA and genes. The table for this sample lists 330,000 or so distinct CDR3 sequences; around 10% of them were counted only once. Approximately 7% of the sample rests with the top ten. Spanning cysteine to phenylalanine, the CDR3 consists of 18 amino acids. This entry keeps only the CDR3 DNA: 54 bases, framed from base 1. The germline V gene provides CDR1 WSHSY and CDR2 SAAADI. V drops 0 bases and J drops 1 base, leaving 13 bases in between.

This receptor chain uses TRBV10-2 and TRBJ2-6, and the D gene may be TRBD1, 7 bases matching. This material consisted of PBMCs, taken before TCRalphabeta/CD19-depleted stem cell transplant. This TCR was sampled from a boy under two years old with acute myeloid leukemia, due to receive a stem cell transplant. The DNA sequence reads TGCGCCAGCAGTGAGTCGAGGAGGGGGCGATCTGGGGCCAACGTCCTGACTTTC. Its translation reads: CASSESRRGRSGANVLTF.